This T cell receptor (beta chain) is from a study of cytomegalovirus exposure and HLA in healthy donors. Study details: Prior work identified some 120 million unique TCR beta sequences in around 170 million T cells.

This clone has more than one count but fewer than ten. No antigen is known for it. Whole-study results and caveats: The later analysis indicated that the majority of CMV-associated TCR beta chains appeared HLA-restricted. In a later analysis, compared with equally common non-associated chains, HLA-associated beta chains were more expanded.

Per the germline V gene, CDR1 is LNHDA and CDR2 is SQIVND (reference sequence). The V gene lost 8 bases and the J gene lost 2 bases, with 18 bases spanning the gap. This CDR3 comprises 16 residues. The study ran its PCR with 60 Vbeta and 13 Jbeta primers. TCRdb keeps only in-frame clones here, not all; method: immunoSEQ multiplex PCR. The data hold some 140,000 clones, with roughly 74% observed a single time. The TCR comes from a man in his late teens or twenties in good health and CMV-seronegative. Sequenced sample: PBMCs. The chain has TRBV19 and TRBJ2-2; a possible D gene is TRBD1 (6 bases). The CDR3 sequence is CASGGRSASNTGELFF. CDR3 DNA sequence: TGTGCCAGTGGGGGCAGGAGTGCGAGCAACACCGGGGAGCTGTTTTTT.